Shown below are 29 T cell receptor beta chains from a single sample sequenced in a study of immune heterogeneity within non-small cell lung tumors. Genomic DNA extracted from bulk tumor tissue served as template. A total of around 590 ng was used per sample. Biopsy collection occurred during surgery, with several far-apart biopsies per primary tumor. Those enrolled were patients newly diagnosed with untreated non-small cell lung cancer and undergoing curative surgery. Multiplex PCR amplified TCR beta CDR3 with 32 V and 13 J primers. TCRdb re-called the multiplex PCR reads through MiXCR, storing one row per CDR3 protein. This table holds about 2,800 distinct CDR3 sequences, 45% to 55% found once. The sample taken for sequencing was lung tumor tissue. The receptors originated from a man between 60 and 75 years old with non-small cell lung cancer.

This clonotype has just a few counts. The chain is built from TRBV27 and TRBJ1-1; D unclear. The CDR3 is 14 residues long. CDR1 MNHEY and CDR2 SMNVEV come from the germline V gene (reference sequence). Trimming pared 4 bases from V and 0 bases from J, leaving 9 bases between. DNA of the CDR3: TGTGCCAGCAGTTCGACACTGATGAACACTGAAGCTTTCTTT. Protein: CASSSTLMNTEAFF.

The genes are TRBV7-2 and TRBJ2-7; D remains ambiguous. Germline V gene sequence: CDR1 SGHTA, CDR2 FQGNSA. The CDR3 has 14 amino acids. V lost 5 bases, J lost 0 bases, and 11 bases lay in between. DNA of the CDR3: TGTGCCAGCAGCCAGATCAGCGCCTCCTACGAGCAGTACTTC. It translates to CASSQISASYEQYF.

The sample holds a few counts of this clonotype. V gene TRBV6-1 combines with J gene TRBJ2-1; possibly TRBD2 for D (5 bases). The CDR3 loop spans 12 amino acids. CDR1 is MNHNS, CDR2 SASEGT, per germline. With 3 bases removed from V and 9 bases from J, the gap between germline ends came to 9 bases. The CDR3 spells CASSDLEGEQFF. Here the CDR3 DNA reads TGTGCCAGCAGTGACCTAGAGGGTGAGCAGTTCTTC.

The V call is TRBV15, the J call TRBJ1-5; TRBD1 matches at 9 bases. Germline V CDR1 and CDR2: LNHNV, YYDKDF (reference sequence). The CDR3 consists of 16 residues. V shed 4 bases and J 4 bases; nucleotides not matched to a gene: 8. For the CDR3, the DNA is TGTGCCACCAGCATGGCCGGGACAGGGAGAAATCAGCCCCAGCATTTT. This gives the protein CATSMAGTGRNQPQHF.

This chain uses TRBV5-1 with TRBJ2-7, with 10 bases identical to TRBD2. V shed 2 bases and J 1 base; nucleotides not matched to a gene: 9. CDR1 is SGHRS and CDR2 is YFSETQ in the germline V gene. The CDR3 length is 17 residues. The CDR3, as DNA: TGCGCCAGCAGCTTTCAGGGAACTAGCGGGACATCCTACGAGCAGTACTTC. Its protein product is CASSFQGTSGTSYEQYF.

J is TRBJ1-5 and V is TRBV19, with D hard to call. The CDR3 runs 15 residues. Germline CDR1 is LNHDA and CDR2 is SQIVND (reference sequence). V lost 7 bases and J 3 bases, leaving 16 bases between the germline ends. CDR3 protein: CASNSPGEYNQPQHF. CDR3 bases: TGTGCCAGTAATTCCCCCGGGGAGTACAATCAGCCCCAGCATTTT. The full variable domain, with the rest looked up from reference TRBV19 and TRBJ1-5, is DGGITQSPKYLFRKEGQNVTLSCEQNLNHDAMYWYRQDPGQGLRLIYYSQIVNDFQKGDIAEGYSVSREKKESFPLTVTSAQKNPTAFYLCASNSPGEYNQPQHFGDGTRLSIL.

The chain joins TRBV12-3 or TRBV12-4 to TRBJ1-5, with a possible D match to TRBD1 (5 bases). The CDR3 contains 14 residues. Trimming took 6 bases from V and 6 from J, leaving 15 bases between them. The CDR3: CASSLGAGTQPQHF. The CDR3 DNA follows: TGTGCCAGCAGCCTTGGGGCAGGGACTCAGCCCCAGCATTTT.

V and J are TRBV19 and TRBJ2-2; TRBD1 matches 8 bases. The CDR3 contains 16 residues. CDR1 and CDR2 (germline): LNHDA, SQIVND (reference sequence). V lost 3 bases to trimming and J lost 3 bases; unmatched junction nucleotides: 6. CDR3 coding DNA: TGTGCCAGTAGTATCCAGACAGGGGACCACACCGGGGAGCTGTTTTTT. Its translation: CASSIQTGDHTGELFF.

This clonotype was detected a few times. This chain joins TRBV19 and TRBJ2-2, with D perhaps matching TRBD2 (6 bases). Germline CDR1 reads LNHDA; CDR2 reads SQIVND (reference sequence). Trimming removed 2 bases at V and 4 bases at J, with 14 bases between. This CDR3 region has 16 residues. CDR3 in amino acids: CASSILAPVSTGELFF. In nucleotides, the CDR3 is TGTGCCAGTAGTATACTAGCGCCCGTTAGCACCGGGGAGCTGTTTTTT.

The chain is built from TRBV6-1 and TRBJ2-3, with D possibly matching TRBD2 (6 bases). Trimming took off 5 bases at V and 7 bases at J, with 16 bases between the two ends. Germline V CDR1 and CDR2: MNHNS, SASEGT. CDR3 length equals 14 residues. CDR3 DNA sequence: TGTGCCAGCAGTCAACCGGGACTCGCCCATACGCAGTATTTT. Protein product: CASSQPGLAHTQYF.

The chain recombines TRBV7-2 with TRBJ2-7, with 13 bases lining up with TRBD2. The CDR3 totals 15 residues. Germline CDR1 is SGHTA and CDR2 is FQGNSA. The trim removed 6 bases at V and 3 bases at J, leaving 5 bases unmatched. The CDR3 region is CASRPGLAGSYEQYF. CDR3 sequence (DNA): TGTGCCAGCAGACCGGGACTAGCGGGAAGCTACGAGCAGTACTTC.

The gene calls are TRBV15 and TRBJ2-3; no clear D. The CDR3 length is 15 residues. CDR1 and CDR2 (germline): LNHNV, YYDKDF (reference sequence). Trimming cost V 3 bases and J 2 bases, with 12 bases left between them. Here the CDR3 DNA reads TGTGCCACCAGCAGGGGATCTGACCACACAGATACGCAGTATTTT. Translating gives CATSRGSDHTDTQYF. Together with reference TRBV15 and TRBJ2-3, the CDR3 gives the full variable domain: DAMVIQNPRYQVTQFGKPVTLSCSQTLNHNVMYWYQQKSSQAPKLLFHYYDKDFNNEADTPDNFQSRRPNTSFCFLDIRSPGLGDTAMYLCATSRGSDHTDTQYFGPGTRLTVL.

This clonotype came up a few times. This chain's CDR3 is CASSLAHGELFF. The CDR3 bases are TGTGCCAGCAGCTTAGCCCACGGGGAGCTGTTTTTT. V usage is TRBV7-2 and J usage is TRBJ2-2; D ambiguous. The V and J ends lost 0 bases and 7 bases respectively, with 3 bases between them. Germline V gene data show CDR1 as SGHTA and CDR2 as FQGNSA. CDR3 length: 12 residues.

V and J are TRBV7-2 and TRBJ2-7, with TRBD2 identical over 10 bases. The junction had 12 bases not matched to a gene; V was cut back by 1 base and J by 6 bases. CDR3 length equals 17 residues. Germline lookup yields CDR1 SGHTA and CDR2 FQGNSA. The CDR3 loop reads CASSLDSTSGRAGEQYF. The CDR3 coding sequence is TGTGCCAGCAGCTTAGACTCCACAAGCGGGAGGGCCGGCGAGCAGTACTTC. Full variable domain (rest looked up from reference TRBV7-2 and TRBJ2-7): GAGVSQSPSNKVTEKGKDVELRCDPISGHTALYWYRQSLGQGLEFLIYFQGNSAPDKSGLPSDRFSAERTGGSVSTLTIQRTQQEDSAVYLCASSLDSTSGRAGEQYFGPGTRLTVT.

The V and J genes are TRBV27 and TRBJ2-1, with unresolved D. CDR3 length: 12 residues. Deletions cut 4 bases from V and 7 bases from J, with 8 bases between. The germline gives CDR1 MNHEY, CDR2 SMNVEV (reference sequence). The CDR3 reads CASSWGGNEQFF. The CDR3 region has the DNA TGTGCCAGCAGTTGGGGTGGAAATGAGCAGTTCTTC.

The gene calls are TRBV27 and TRBJ2-7, with 11 bases lining up with TRBD2. CDR1 and CDR2 (germline): MNHEY, SMNVEV (reference sequence). The CDR3 consists of 15 residues. CDR3 residues: CVSRTTGLAAYEQYF. The CDR3 nucleotides read TGTGTCAGTAGAACCACGGGACTAGCGGCCTACGAGCAGTACTTC.

This clonotype has just one count. The chain links TRBV28 to TRBJ1-1, with 7 bases matching TRBD1. V lost 2 bases and J lost 9; bases outside the gene matches: 3. This CDR3 is built from 12 residues. Germline V gene sequence: CDR1 MDHEN, CDR2 SYDVKM. The CDR3 nucleotides are TGTGCCAGCAGTTTAAGGGACAGACAAGCTTTCTTT. This codes for CASSLRDRQAFF. Using reference TRBV28 and TRBJ1-1 for the parts outside the CDR3, the full variable domain is DVKVTQSSRYLVKRTGEKVFLECVQDMDHENMFWYRQDPGLGLRLIYFSYDVKMKEKGDIPEGYSVSREKKERFSLILESASTNQTSMYLCASSLRDRQAFFGQGTRLTVV.

The CDR3: CAWSSWGSTTNEKLFF. The CDR3 nucleotides read TGTGCCTGGAGCTCATGGGGGAGTACAACTAATGAAAAACTGTTTTTT. The rearrangement uses TRBV30 and TRBJ1-4; D is possibly TRBD1 (5 bases). The CDR3 contains 16 residues. Germline lookup yields CDR1 GTSNPN and CDR2 SVGIG (reference sequence). Trimming shortened V by 3 bases and J by 0 bases, and 14 bases separated the two germline ends.

In nucleotides, the CDR3 is TGTGCCAGCAGCCGAGGGACAGGAAGGTACAATGAGCAGTTCTTC. Its translation: CASSRGTGRYNEQFF. The chain is built from TRBV12-3 or TRBV12-4 and TRBJ2-1, with TRBD1 identical over 8 bases. The CDR3 covers 15 residues. J was trimmed by 4 bases and V by 6 bases; bases with no gene match: 8.

This clonotype occurred once. The V call is TRBV6-5, the J call TRBJ2-7, with 13 bases matching TRBD2. Germline V gives CDR1 MNHEY, CDR2 SVGAGI. This CDR3 has 15 amino acids. Trimming at V came to 2 bases and at J to 6 bases, leaving 4 bases not matched to a gene. Here the CDR3 reads CASSYDRTSGSEQYF. The CDR3 DNA follows: TGTGCCAGCAGTTACGACCGGACTAGCGGGAGCGAGCAGTACTTC.

V gene TRBV11-2 combines with J gene TRBJ2-7; D gene unclear. Per germline, CDR1 SGHAT and CDR2 FQNNGV. The V gene lost 1 base and the J gene lost 4 bases, with 2 bases spanning the gap. This CDR3 is built from 11 residues. The CDR3 DNA is TGTGCCAGCAGCTTAGCTTACGAGCAGTACTTC. Amino acid sequence: CASSLAYEQYF.

The DNA of the CDR3 is TGCAGTGCTAGGCGCGCGGGACAAAACCTCTATGGCTACACCTTC. Protein: CSARRAGQNLYGYTF. The rearrangement uses TRBV20-1 and TRBJ1-2; possible D gene TRBD1, 6 bases. This CDR3 comprises 15 residues. Germline-derived CDR1 and CDR2 are DFQATT and SNEGSKA (reference sequence). Trimming took off 3 bases at V and 4 bases at J, with 18 bases between the two ends.

The V gene is TRBV6-2 or TRBV6-3, the J gene TRBJ2-7; 10 bases map to TRBD2. This CDR3 contains 15 residues. The ends lost 4 bases at V and 6 bases at J; junction bases unmatched: 9. CDR1 and CDR2 from the germline V gene are MNHEY and SVGEGT. The CDR3: CASSFPPSGSLEQYF. The CDR3 DNA follows: TGTGCCAGCAGTTTCCCCCCTAGCGGGAGCCTCGAGCAGTACTTC.

A few counts support this clonotype. J is TRBJ2-7 and V is TRBV6-9, with D possibly matching TRBD2 (5 bases). The CDR3 covers 11 residues. Germline CDR1 MNHGY, CDR2 SVAAGI. Between the trimmed V and J ends, which lost 2 bases and 6 bases, there was a span of 5 bases. DNA for the CDR3: TGTGCCAGCAGTTATGGAGGCGAGCAGTACTTC. It specifies CASSYGGEQYF.

The chain employs TRBV9 and TRBJ2-2; D might be TRBD2 (6 bases). Per the germline V gene, CDR1 is SGDLS and CDR2 is YYNGEE. The length of the CDR3 is 16 residues. V was clipped by 2 bases and J by 5 bases, with 16 bases between them. The CDR3 nucleotides read TGTGCCAGCAGCGTGAGCCCGGGACTGAGGACCGGGGAGCTGTTTTTT. Amino acids: CASSVSPGLRTGELFF.

The chain uses TRBV28 and TRBJ2-3; 8 bases are a match to TRBD1. The CDR3 is 11 residues long. The V segment lost 7 bases and the J segment 12 bases; nucleotides outside the gene matches: 6. Germline V gene sequence: CDR1 MDHEN, CDR2 SYDVKM. CDR3 amino acids: CASTTGTGQYF. The CDR3 DNA sequence: TGTGCCAGCACTACCGGGACAGGACAGTATTTT.

The V gene is TRBV4-1, the J gene TRBJ2-1; D not certain. Germline V gives CDR1 MGHRA, CDR2 YSYEKL. Trimming removed 4 bases from V and 8 bases from J, with 15 bases in between. This CDR3 contains 14 residues. CDR3 loop: CASSPTHLGDEQFF. Written as DNA, the CDR3 is TGCGCCAGCAGCCCTACCCACTTAGGCGATGAGCAGTTCTTC.

The genes are TRBV6-5 and TRBJ1-1; no definite D call. In germline, CDR1 is MNHEY, CDR2 SVGAGI. This CDR3 is built from 13 residues. V lost 1 base, J lost 1 base, and 4 bases lay in between. CDR3 sequence reads: CASSYYKNTEAFF. The CDR3 DNA sequence: TGTGCCAGCAGTTACTACAAGAACACTGAAGCTTTCTTT.

The chain is built from TRBV20-1 and TRBJ2-3; D is ambiguous. Germline values: CDR1 DFQATT, CDR2 SNEGSKA (reference sequence). This CDR3 is built from 14 residues. V lost 3 bases to trimming and J lost 2 bases, with 12 bases between them. This chain's CDR3 is CSARPGWDTDTQYF. CDR3 DNA sequence: TGCAGTGCTAGGCCCGGGTGGGACACAGATACGCAGTATTTT.